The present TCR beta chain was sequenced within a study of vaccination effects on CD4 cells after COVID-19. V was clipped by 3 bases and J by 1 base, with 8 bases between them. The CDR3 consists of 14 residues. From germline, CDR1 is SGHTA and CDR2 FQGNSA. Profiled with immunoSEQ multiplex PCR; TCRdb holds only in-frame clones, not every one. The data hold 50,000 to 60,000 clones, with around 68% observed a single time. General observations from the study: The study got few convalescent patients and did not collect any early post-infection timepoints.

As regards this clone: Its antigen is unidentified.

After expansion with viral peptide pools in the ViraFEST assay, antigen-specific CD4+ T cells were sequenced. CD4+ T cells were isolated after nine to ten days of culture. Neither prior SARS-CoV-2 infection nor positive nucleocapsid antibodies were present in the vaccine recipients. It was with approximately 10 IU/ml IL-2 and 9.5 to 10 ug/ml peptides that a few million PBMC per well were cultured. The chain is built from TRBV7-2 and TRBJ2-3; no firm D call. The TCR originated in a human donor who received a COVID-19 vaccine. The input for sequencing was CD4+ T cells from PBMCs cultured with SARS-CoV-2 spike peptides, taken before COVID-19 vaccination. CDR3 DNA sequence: TGTGCCAGCAGCTTCTCCCCTGGCACAGATACGCAGTATTTT. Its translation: CASSFSPGTDTQYF.